The rows below give T cell receptor beta chains drawn from one sample of a study of early stage breast cancer tumors. Produced via immunoSEQ multiplex PCR; TCRdb's table is partial and in-frame only. The sample lists 13,000 to 15,000 clones, approximately 84% seen once, with more than 4% in the top ten. The sample consisted of normal breast tissue next to the tumor. The source is a young adult with breast cancer. Each CDR3 is given without its conserved first and last residue. The order of the fields is V gene, CDR3 protein.

TRBV7-9 | ASSLPKQESSYNEQF
TRBV6-5 | ASSYGQGSYEQY
TRBV7-2 | ASSFSGSSYNEQF
TRBV27 | ASSSDWQTNQPQH
TRBV5-1 | ASSLIVSYGYT
TRBV9 | ASSNPTSGSYEQY
TRBV10-1 | ASSESWGGPNTGELF
TRBV6-9 | ASSAPNQNDSNQPQH
TRBV10-3 | ASLAGASYEQY
TRBV9 | ASSVATGLAGGSSYNEQF
TRBV5-4 | ASSLGPLQTQY
TRBV5-4 | ASSLKSGYNTGELF
TRBV5-1 | ASSFNPGYNQPQH
TRBV10-3 | AISESGTSGTTDTQY
TRBV5-4 | ASSILQGAGYEQY
TRBV7-2 | ASSPRTSGRSTDTQY
TRBV5-1 | ASSLAVGLQYNEQF
TRBV5-4 | ASSWREAREQY
TRBV7-3 | ASSQSPPADTQY
TRBV19 | ASRGQEDFLETQY
TRBV2 | ASSPGQGSYEQY
TRBV6-4 | ASSVTGGTEAF
TRBV7-6 | ASSLEGNTGELF
TRBV19 | ATHDKNTEAF
TRBV6-5 | ASLPRGALTGELF
TRBV19 | ASSVGGFGRAGSETQY
TRBV30 | ACGTGGGYGYT
TRBV5-1 | ASSLDGTFQETQY
TRBV19 | ASSWAGDSYEQY
TRBV27 | ASRPRDRGREAF
TRBV6-4 | APLPSLLPSNTGELF
TRBV4-1 | ASSQQPTAGQDYGYT
TRBV6-5 | ASRLRGVNTEAF
TRBV30 | AWSVRRLLNYGYT
TRBV4-1 | ASSLTEGVLNSPLH